Below are 23 T cell receptor beta chains sequenced from a single sample in a study of blood T cells in healthy people across ages. Next came a second PCR, run for about 6 to 11 cycles, which used a sample-barcoded 5' primer along with a J-beta primer mix. TCRdb fed the 5' RACE reads into MiXCR, producing one record per CDR3 protein. The table includes about 800,000 distinct CDR3 sequences, around 50% detected once. The sequenced sample was blood. These receptors all come from a man older than 75 in good health.

This clonotype occurred a few times. The V gene is TRBV20-1, the J gene TRBJ2-4; 9 bases fit TRBD2. The germline V gene encodes CDR1 DFQATT and CDR2 SNEGSKA (reference sequence). V trimming: 1 base; J trimming: 3 bases; junction bases outside the gene matches: 10. This CDR3 region has 17 residues. CDR3 in amino acids: CSARVLREGLDKNIQYF. DNA of the CDR3: TGCAGTGCTAGAGTGTTGCGGGAGGGCCTTGACAAAAACATTCAGTACTTC.

This chain's CDR3 is CASSLDRVRGEETQYF. Here the CDR3 DNA reads TGTGCCAGCAGTCTGGACAGGGTCCGAGGGGAAGAGACCCAGTACTTC. This sequence joins TRBV12-3 or TRBV12-4 and TRBJ2-7; 8 bases align to TRBD1. The end of the DNA aligns better with TRBJ2-5, so the J call may be wrong. The CDR3 has 16 amino acids.

For this clonotype: A clone one base away is much larger, so this may be a read error. This chain uses TRBV14 with TRBJ2-5; D remains ambiguous. Looked up from germline, CDR1 is SGHDN and CDR2 is FVKESK. The CDR3 has 13 residues. V lost 4 bases, J lost 5 bases, and 11 bases lay in between. CDR3 amino acids: CASSPGRLETQYF. The CDR3 DNA is TGTGCCAGCAGCCCGGGCCGTTTGGAGACCCAGTACTTC.

Notes on this clonotype: Its ends do not fully match the called genes, so a read error is possible. The genes are TRBV2 and TRBJ1-2, with D possibly being TRBD1 (5 bases). This CDR3 is 13 amino acids long. Germline CDR1 reads SNHLY; CDR2 reads FYNNEI. CDR3 coding DNA: TGTGCCAGCACCGGGGCGGCTAACGATGGCTACACCTTC. It encodes CASTGAANDGYTF.

This rearrangement joins TRBV29-1 to TRBJ1-1; 7 nucleotides agree with TRBD1. V shed 6 bases and J 4 bases; nucleotides not matched to a gene: 5. The V gene's germline CDR1 is SQVTM and CDR2 ANQGSEA. This CDR3 region has 12 residues. The CDR3 reads CSVSYRGTEAFF. In nucleotides, the CDR3 is TGCAGCGTCTCATACAGGGGCACTGAAGCTTTCTTT.

This clonotype was detected a few times. The chain employs TRBV6-1 and TRBJ1-2; TRBD1 agrees at 9 bases. Looked up from germline, CDR1 is MNHNS and CDR2 is SASEGT. This CDR3 comprises 14 residues. V trimming: 8 bases; J trimming: 2 bases; junction bases outside the gene matches: 6. CDR3 nucleotide sequence: TGTGCCAGCCGCCGACAGGGGGGGAACTATGGCTACACCTTC. Translating it yields CASRRQGGNYGYTF.

The chain uses TRBV7-2 and TRBJ1-2; 10 nucleotides agree with TRBD1. This CDR3 contains 15 residues. Germline loops: CDR1 SGHTA, CDR2 FQGNSA. The J segment lost 2 bases and the V segment lost 6 bases, leaving 6 bases of the junction unmatched. The CDR3 DNA reads as TGTGCCAGCAGTTATCCGGGACAGGGGAACTATGGCTACACCTTC. Translating gives CASSYPGQGNYGYTF.

The sample holds many counts of this clonotype. This sequence joins TRBV27 and TRBJ2-2; D is unclear. Trimming removed 3 bases from V and 6 bases from J, with 11 bases in between. This CDR3 comprises 14 residues. CDR1 is MNHEY and CDR2 is SMNVEV in the germline V gene (reference sequence). CDR3 nucleotides: TGTGCCAGCAGTTTGGGGTCTTCGGCCGGGGAGCTGTTTTTT. Translation: CASSLGSSAGELFF.

The J gene is TRBJ1-1, the V gene TRBV2; TRBD1 is a possible D gene (5 bases). Germline lookup yields CDR1 SNHLY and CDR2 FYNNEI. Trimming cost V 10 bases and J 0 bases, with 12 bases left between them. The CDR3 totals 13 residues. The CDR3 DNA follows: TGTGCCACCGGCTTGGGGCTGAACACTGAAGCTTTCTTT. It specifies CATGLGLNTEAFF. Filled out from reference TRBV2 and TRBJ1-1, the complete variable domain reads EPEVTQTPSHQVTQMGQEVILRCVPISNHLYFYWYRQILGQKVEFLVSFYNNEISEKSEIFDDQFSVERPDGSNFTLKIRSTKLEDSAMYFCATGLGLNTEAFFGQGTRLTVV.

This clonotype was observed once. The V and J genes are TRBV4-2 and TRBJ2-7; 9 positions agree with TRBD2. CDR3 size: 16 residues. Germline V lookup: CDR1 LGHNA, CDR2 YNFKEQ. The junction had 9 bases not matched to a gene; V was cut back by 0 bases and J by 6 bases. CDR3 sequence (DNA): TGTGCCAGCAGCCAAGACCGGACTAGCGCCTCTATCGAGCAGTACTTC. Protein sequence: CASSQDRTSASIEQYF.

This clonotype was seen only a few times. The chain links TRBV7-2 to TRBJ2-7; 8 bases match TRBD2. The germline V gene encodes CDR1 SGHTA and CDR2 FQGNSA. CDR3 size: 17 residues. J gave up 3 bases and V 5 bases, and 15 bases lay outside the gene matches. CDR3 in DNA: TGTGCCAGCAGCACTTGGACTAGCCCCGAGGGGAACTACGAGCAGTACTTC. Protein product: CASSTWTSPEGNYEQYF.

V gene TRBV2 combines with J gene TRBJ2-1; TRBD1 or TRBD2 may be the D gene (5 bases each). Trimming pared 6 bases from V and 7 bases from J, leaving 13 bases between. Germline-derived CDR1 and CDR2 are SNHLY and FYNNEI. This CDR3 region has 13 residues. CDR3: CASSRLQANEQFF. In DNA form, the CDR3 reads TGTGCCAGCAGCCGACTACAGGCTAATGAGCAGTTCTTC.

The chain carries TRBV28 and TRBJ2-2; no reliable D call. Trimming removed 8 bases from V and 6 bases from J, with 10 bases in between. From germline, CDR1 is MDHEN and CDR2 SYDVKM. This CDR3 region has 12 residues. CDR3 sequence: CASGFPAGELFF. CDR3 DNA: TGTGCCAGCGGATTCCCTGCCGGGGAGCTGTTTTTT.

This rearrangement joins TRBV24-1 to TRBJ1-2, with D uncertain. The CDR3 is 13 residues long. The V gene lost 3 bases and the J gene lost 9 bases, with 13 bases spanning the gap. The germline V gene encodes CDR1 KGHDR and CDR2 SFDVKD. The CDR3, as DNA: TGTGCCACCAGTGATCCCCAACGGGCTAGCTACACCTTC. Translated, it gives CATSDPQRASYTF.

This chain links TRBV20-1 with TRBJ2-5, with D tentatively TRBD2 (5 bases). V lost 3 bases and J 5 bases, leaving 10 bases between the germline ends. Germline values: CDR1 DFQATT, CDR2 SNEGSKA (reference sequence). This CDR3 is built from 12 residues. The CDR3 region has the DNA TGCAGTGCTAGCGCGGGTGCGGAGACCCAGTACTTC. Its protein product is CSASAGAETQYF.

CDR3 bases: TGCAGTGCTAGTTCGAGCGGGAGATACAATGAGCAGTTCTTC. Translating gives CSASSSGRYNEQFF. The chain combines TRBV20-1 with TRBJ2-1, with 8 bases identical to TRBD2. Per the germline V gene, CDR1 is DFQATT and CDR2 is SNEGSKA (reference sequence). This CDR3 region has 14 residues. With 3 bases clipped from V and 4 bases from J, the junction kept 5 bases outside the gene matches.

The V gene is TRBV12-3 or TRBV12-4, the J gene TRBJ2-1; TRBD2 matches 8 bases. Losses at the gene ends were 3 bases for V and 3 bases for J; bases not matched to a gene: 7. The CDR3 length is 16 residues. CDR3 sequence: CASSFGVSGGYNEQFF. The CDR3 DNA is TGTGCCAGCAGTTTCGGGGTCAGCGGGGGCTACAATGAGCAGTTCTTC.

Note on this clonotype: At one of its ends the junction is not consistent with the germline gene, which may arise from a read error. This sequence joins TRBV25-1 and TRBJ1-2; D possibly corresponds to TRBD1 (5 bases). The CDR3 runs 14 residues. Germline V lookup: CDR1 MGHDK, CDR2 SYGVNS. CDR3 nucleotides: TGTGCCGGCAGTCTCGGGACGGCGAACTATGGCTACACCTTC. This gives the protein CAGSLGTANYGYTF.

This chain uses TRBV27 with TRBJ2-1, with 9 bases fitting TRBD2. With 8 bases clipped from V and 5 bases from J, the junction kept 1 base outside the gene matches. This CDR3 contains 12 residues. Per germline, CDR1 MNHEY and CDR2 SMNVEV (reference sequence). DNA of the CDR3: TGTGCCAGCGGGACTAGCCACAATGAGCAGTTCTTC. As protein: CASGTSHNEQFF.

This clonotype was counted between two and nine times. The J gene is TRBJ2-7, the V gene TRBV6-5; 8 nucleotides align to TRBD1. The CDR3 runs 14 residues. Germline CDR1 is MNHEY and CDR2 is SVGAGI. V lost 5 bases, J lost 5 bases, and 8 bases stayed unmatched. This CDR3 reads CASSRQDRVNEQYF. CDR3 DNA: TGTGCCAGCAGTCGACAGGACAGGGTAAACGAGCAGTACTTC.

This clonotype was observed many times. The chain joins TRBV20-1 to TRBJ2-7; 10 positions agree with TRBD2. Trimming took 5 bases from V and 4 from J; bases not matched to a gene: 11. This CDR3 has 15 residues. Germline assignment: CDR1 DFQATT and CDR2 SNEGSKA (reference sequence). As DNA, the CDR3 is TGCAGTGCTGGACAAAAAGCGGGAGGGCCGTACGAGCAGTACTTC. As protein: CSAGQKAGGPYEQYF.

This chain links TRBV15 with TRBJ2-1, with D maybe TRBD2 (5 bases). The CDR3 sequence is 14 residues long. Trimming left V 1 base short and J 8 bases short, with 12 bases between. CDR1 and CDR2 from the germline V gene are LNHNV and YYDKDF (reference sequence). The CDR3 DNA is TGTGCCACCAGCAGAGGCCTGAAGGGAGATGAGCAGTTCTTC. It encodes CATSRGLKGDEQFF. Full variable domain (missing parts from reference TRBV15 and TRBJ2-1): DAMVIQNPRYQVTQFGKPVTLSCSQTLNHNVMYWYQQKSSQAPKLLFHYYDKDFNNEADTPDNFQSRRPNTSFCFLDIRSPGLGDTAMYLCATSRGLKGDEQFFGPGTRLTVL.

This clonotype was picked up a small number of times. A much larger clone lies one base from this, so it may be a read error. This chain uses TRBV6-5 with TRBJ2-1, with D possibly being TRBD1 (6 bases). Judging by the DNA end, TRBJ2-7 fits better; the J call may be wrong. The CDR3 has 14 residues. Germline V lookup: CDR1 MNHEY, CDR2 SVGAGI. The CDR3 region is CASSYSAGDNEQYF. CDR3 coding DNA: TGTGCCAGCAGTTACTCGGCTGGGGACAATGAGCAGTACTTC.